A selection of T cell receptor beta chains follows, all from one sample in a study of type 1 regulatory T cells. TCRdb re-derived calls from the reads in MiXCR, one entry per CDR3 protein. This table holds approximately 100,000 distinct CDR3 sequences, around 30% found once. The specimen was CD4+ T cells, either the whole sample or a sorted fraction (not recorded which). These TCRs come from a human donor in good health. CDR3s include the opening cysteine and the closing phenylalanine or tryptophan. D genes are given only for firm matches. Not all rows give a size; the values are once, few, many and, for expanded clones, a class.

D,size,V,J,DNA,CDR3
TRBD1,few,TRBV4-3,TRBJ1-2,TGCGCCAGCAGCCAAGAGGGACAGGGGTTTTATGGCTACACCTTC,CASSQEGQGFYGYTF
-,few,TRBV7-2,TRBJ2-5,TGTGCCAGCAGCTTAGTAGCGGCCCAAGAGACCCAGTACTTC,CASSLVAAQETQYF
TRBD2,-,TRBV7-9,TRBJ2-1,TGTGCCAGCAGCTTAACTAGCGGGATGGTAGATGAGCAGTTCTTC,CASSLTSGMVDEQFF
-,-,TRBV4-1,TRBJ1-1,TGCGCCAGCAGCCAAGGAAGTTGGACTGAAGCTTTCTTT,CASSQGSWTEAFF
-,few,TRBV6-1,TRBJ2-1,TGTGCCAGCTCACACAGGGAGCTAGGAGAGCAGTTCTTC,CASSHRELGEQFF
-,-,TRBV6-1,TRBJ2-7,TGTGCCAGCAGTGAAACTCCACATTCGGGGTACGAGCAGTACTTC,CASSETPHSGYEQYF
TRBD1,-,TRBV10-3,TRBJ1-2,TGTGCCACCAGGAGACAGGGGGACGATGGCTACACCTTC,CATRRQGDDGYTF
TRBD2,-,TRBV5-4,TRBJ2-5,TGTGCCATCAGAGCAGGACTAGCGGGAGAAGAGACCCAGTACTTC,CAIRAGLAGEETQYF
TRBD1,-,TRBV29-1,TRBJ2-7,TGCAGCGTCGGACAGGGGGGCGAGCAGTACTTC,CSVGQGGEQYF
-,-,TRBV5-1,TRBJ1-6,TGCGCCAGCAGAGATACAGGGACCTATTCACCCCTCCACTTT,CASRDTGTYSPLHF
TRBD1,-,TRBV3-1,TRBJ1-2,TGTGCCAGCAGCCAAGATTACAGGGGGGGAGGCTACACCTTC,CASSQDYRGGGYTF
-,-,TRBV6-5,TRBJ1-4,TGTGCCAGCAGCTTGGACTTTAGGGATGAAAAACTGTTTTTT,CASSLDFRDEKLFF
-,-,TRBV20-1,TRBJ2-7,TGCAGTGCTAGAGTCCCCGGGAGCGGGACAGTTGGCGAGCAGTACTTC,CSARVPGSGTVGEQYF
-,few,TRBV3-1,TRBJ1-4,TGTGCCAGCAGACCAAACACAGGGCTTAATGAAAAACTGTTTTTT,CASRPNTGLNEKLFF
TRBD1,few,TRBV6-5,TRBJ1-5,TGTGCCAGCAGCCAGGACAGGGGGCTTGGTCAGCCCCAGCATTTT,CASSQDRGLGQPQHF
TRBD2,-,TRBV6-1,TRBJ2-3,TGTGCCAGCAGTGAACGGTTAGCGGGAGTGTTCACAGATACGCAGTATTTT,CASSERLAGVFTDTQYF